This T cell receptor beta chain comes out of a study of T-cell memory formation after mild COVID-19. Study-wide results and limits: That cross-reactive memory joined was suggested by some responding clones appearing in pre-infection memory.

CDR1 is MGHRA, CDR2 YSYEKL, per germline. Trimming stripped 6 bases from V and 4 bases from J, with 12 bases between. The CDR3 contains 13 residues. This clonotype was found a few times. Its matching antigen is unknown. It was 5'RACE with constant-segment primers that produced the TCR alpha and TCR beta cDNA libraries, which carried sample barcodes and UMIs. TCRdb reprocessed the 5' RACE reads via MiXCR and lists one record per CDR3 protein. This table holds 300,000 to 400,000 distinct CDR3 sequences, about an eighth found once. The rearrangement uses TRBV4-1 and TRBJ2-5; D is uncertain. This receptor was identified in a man aged 18 to 35 who had mild COVID-19 (a few samples of this study predate the infection). Cell type and time point are not known. The sample was PBMCs or a T cell subset sorted from them (not recorded which). The CDR3 loop reads CASRDGGGETQYF. CDR3 nucleotide sequence: TGCGCCAGCAGAGACGGCGGCGGAGAGACCCAGTACTTC.